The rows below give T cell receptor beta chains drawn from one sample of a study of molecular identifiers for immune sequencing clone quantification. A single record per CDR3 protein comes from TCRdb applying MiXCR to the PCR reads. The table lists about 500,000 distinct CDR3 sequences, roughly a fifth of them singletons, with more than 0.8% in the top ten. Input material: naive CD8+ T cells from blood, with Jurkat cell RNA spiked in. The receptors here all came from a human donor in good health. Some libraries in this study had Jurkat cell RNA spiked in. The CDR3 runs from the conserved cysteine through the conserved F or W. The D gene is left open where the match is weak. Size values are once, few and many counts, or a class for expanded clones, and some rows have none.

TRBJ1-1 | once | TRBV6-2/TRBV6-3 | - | CASSRVSRNTEAFF | TGTGCCAGCAGCAGGGTCTCCAGGAACACTGAAGCTTTCTTT
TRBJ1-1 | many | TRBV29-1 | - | CSVLTYEAFF | TGCAGCGTTTTGACTTATGAAGCTTTCTTT
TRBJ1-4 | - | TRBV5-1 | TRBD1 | CASSSTGVNEKLFF | TGCGCCAGCAGCTCGACAGGGGTAAATGAAAAACTGTTTTTT
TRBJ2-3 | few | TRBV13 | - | CASSLWTQNTDTQYF | TGTGCCAGCAGCTTATGGACACAAAACACAGATACGCAGTATTTT
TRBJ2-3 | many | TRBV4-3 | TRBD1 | CASSQATGQGVGDTQYF | TGCGCCAGCAGCCAAGCCACGGGACAGGGGGTAGGAGATACGCAGTATTTT
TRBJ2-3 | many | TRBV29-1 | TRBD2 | CSVEGAGGTDTQYF | TGCAGCGTTGAAGGTGCGGGAGGCACAGATACGCAGTATTTT
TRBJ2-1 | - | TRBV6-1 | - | CACRPQRWGLHEQFF | TGTGCCTGCAGGCCCCAAAGGTGGGGTTTGCATGAGCAGTTCTTC
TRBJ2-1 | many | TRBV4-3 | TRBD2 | CASSRSNSGSEQFF | TGCGCCAGCAGCCGGTCCAATAGCGGGAGTGAGCAGTTCTTC
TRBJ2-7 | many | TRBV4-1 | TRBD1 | CASSTGGPGEQYF | TGCGCCAGCTCAACAGGGGGCCCGGGCGAGCAGTACTTC
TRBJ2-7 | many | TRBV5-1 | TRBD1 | CASSLAGTGATEQYF | TGCGCCAGCAGCTTGGCCGGGACAGGGGCTACGGAGCAGTACTTC
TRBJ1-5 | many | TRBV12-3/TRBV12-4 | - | CASSLGGGRISNQPQHF | TGTGCCAGCAGTTTAGGTGGGGGACGGATTAGCAATCAGCCCCAGCATTTT
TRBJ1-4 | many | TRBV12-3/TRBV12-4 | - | CASSSRADRVEKLFF | TGTGCCAGCAGTTCTAGGGCAGACCGGGTTGAAAAACTGTTTTTT
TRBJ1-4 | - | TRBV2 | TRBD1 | CARTRDRGPVSTNEKLFF | TGTGCCAGGACCCGGGACAGGGGGCCCGTTTCAACTAATGAAAAACTGTTTTTT
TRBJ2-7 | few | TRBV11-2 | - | CASSPDRNAYEQYF | TGTGCCAGCAGCCCCGACAGGAACGCCTACGAGCAGTACTTC
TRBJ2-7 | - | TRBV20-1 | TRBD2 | CSARDSLAGEVGEQYF | TGCAGTGCTAGAGATTCTTTAGCGGGAGAGGTGGGGGAGCAGTACTTC
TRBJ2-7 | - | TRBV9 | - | CASSPLGTPSYEQYF | TGTGCCAGCAGCCCCTTGGGAACGCCATCCTACGAGCAGTACTTC
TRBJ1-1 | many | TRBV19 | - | CASSMSGALNTEAFF | TGTGCCAGTAGTATGTCAGGGGCCTTGAACACTGAAGCTTTCTTT
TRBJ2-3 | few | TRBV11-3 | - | CASSLGTVNTQYF | TGTGCCAGCAGCTTAGGGACAGTGAATACGCAGTATTTT
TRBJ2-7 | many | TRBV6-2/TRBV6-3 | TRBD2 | CASSPGLAEEQYF | TGTGCCAGCAGCCCGGGACTAGCCGAGGAGCAGTACTTC
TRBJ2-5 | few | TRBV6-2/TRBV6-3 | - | CASSYGQSWETQYF | TGTGCCAGCAGTTACGGACAGTCCTGGGAGACCCAGTACTTC
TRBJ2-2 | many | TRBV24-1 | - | CATSDFPRGPTGELFF | TGTGCCACCAGTGATTTTCCCCGGGGGCCCACCGGGGAGCTGTTTTTT
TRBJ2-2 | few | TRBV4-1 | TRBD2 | CASSQDLGGWTGELFF | TGCGCCAGCAGCCAAGATCTGGGGGGGTGGACCGGGGAGCTGTTTTTT
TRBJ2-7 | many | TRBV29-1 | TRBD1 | CSVNGQGSYEQYF | TGCAGCGTGAACGGACAGGGCAGCTACGAGCAGTACTTC
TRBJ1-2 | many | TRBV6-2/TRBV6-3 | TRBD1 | CASSYSTGLSGYTF | TGTGCCAGCAGTTACTCGACAGGGTTGAGCGGCTACACCTTC
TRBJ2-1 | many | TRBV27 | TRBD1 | CASSLLDRVPDEQFF | TGTGCCAGCAGTTTATTGGACAGGGTGCCGGATGAGCAGTTCTTC
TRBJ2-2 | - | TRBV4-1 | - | CASSPLTGTWAGELFF | TGCGCCAGCAGCCCCCTAACCGGGACATGGGCCGGGGAGCTGTTTTTT
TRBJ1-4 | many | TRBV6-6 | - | CASSSGPLLFF | TGTGCCAGCAGCTCGGGACCCCTACTGTTTTTT
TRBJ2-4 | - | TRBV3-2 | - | CASSQCKVDIIQYF | TGTGCCAGCAGCCAATGTAAGGTCGACATTATTCAGTACTTC
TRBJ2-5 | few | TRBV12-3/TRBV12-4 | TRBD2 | CASSLVGSGVQETQYF | TGTGCCAGCAGTTTAGTTGGTAGCGGGGTACAAGAGACCCAGTACTTC
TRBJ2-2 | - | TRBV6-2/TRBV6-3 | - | CASRRASRAGELFF | TGTGCCAGCAGACGGGCTAGCCGGGCCGGGGAGCTGTTTTTT
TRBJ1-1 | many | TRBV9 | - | CASSVDSTGLNTEAFF | TGTGCCAGCAGCGTAGATTCAACAGGGCTGAACACTGAAGCTTTCTTT